This TCR beta chain appears in the sequencing data of a study of blood T cell repertoires in COVID-19. Study summary: Material from acute and convalescent COVID-19 was sourced from the United States, Italy and Spain.

CDR3 length equals 14 residues. Looked up from germline, CDR1 is SGHRS and CDR2 is YFSETQ. V lost 3 bases and J lost 2, with 12 bases in between. Some clones are missing from TCRdb's copy, which holds only in-frame ones; the method was immunoSEQ multiplex PCR. The table records 150,000 or so clones, around 93% of them present only once. This clonotype was obtained from a woman aged 45-65 years with acute or convalescent COVID-19. The V call is TRBV5-1, the J call TRBJ2-7; D gene uncertain. The specimen sequenced was peripheral blood. The CDR3: CASSSRVLAYEQYF. The DNA of the CDR3 is TGCGCCAGCAGCTCCCGGGTCCTCGCCTACGAGCAGTACTTC.